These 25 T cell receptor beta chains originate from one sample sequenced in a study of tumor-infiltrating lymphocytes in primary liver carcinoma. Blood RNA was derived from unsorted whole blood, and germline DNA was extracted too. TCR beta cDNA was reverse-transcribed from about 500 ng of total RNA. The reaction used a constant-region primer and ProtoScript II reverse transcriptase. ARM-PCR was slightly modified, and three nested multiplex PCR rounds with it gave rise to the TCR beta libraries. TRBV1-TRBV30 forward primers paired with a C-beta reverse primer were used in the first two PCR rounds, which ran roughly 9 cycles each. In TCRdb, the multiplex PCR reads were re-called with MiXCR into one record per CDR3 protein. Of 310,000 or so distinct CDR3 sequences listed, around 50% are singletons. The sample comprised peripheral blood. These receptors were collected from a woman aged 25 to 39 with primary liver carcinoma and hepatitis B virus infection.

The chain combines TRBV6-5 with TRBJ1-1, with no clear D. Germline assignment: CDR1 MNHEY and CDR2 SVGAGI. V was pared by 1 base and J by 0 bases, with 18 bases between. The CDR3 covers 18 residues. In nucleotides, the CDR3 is TGTGCCAGCAGTTACTTCGGACGAAGAGACCTCATGAACACTGAAGCTTTCTTT. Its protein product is CASSYFGRRDLMNTEAFF.

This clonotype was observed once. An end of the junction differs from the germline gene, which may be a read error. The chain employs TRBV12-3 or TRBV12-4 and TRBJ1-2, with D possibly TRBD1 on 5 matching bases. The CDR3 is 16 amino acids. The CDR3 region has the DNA TGTGCCAGCAGTTTAGAACCAGGGACCCTTAACTATGGCTACATCTTC. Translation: CASSLEPGTLNYGYIF.

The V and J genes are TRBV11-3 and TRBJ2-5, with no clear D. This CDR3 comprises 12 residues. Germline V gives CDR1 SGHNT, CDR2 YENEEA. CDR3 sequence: CANSFDRETQYF. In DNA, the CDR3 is TGTGCTAACAGCTTCGATCGGGAGACCCAGTACTTC.

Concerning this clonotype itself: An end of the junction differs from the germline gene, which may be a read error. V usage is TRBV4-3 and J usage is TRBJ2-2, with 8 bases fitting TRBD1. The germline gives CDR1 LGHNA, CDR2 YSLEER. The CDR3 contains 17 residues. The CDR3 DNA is TGCGACAGCAGCCAAATCGGGACAGGACGCCACACCGGGGAGCTGTTTTTT. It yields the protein CDSSQIGTGRHTGELFF.

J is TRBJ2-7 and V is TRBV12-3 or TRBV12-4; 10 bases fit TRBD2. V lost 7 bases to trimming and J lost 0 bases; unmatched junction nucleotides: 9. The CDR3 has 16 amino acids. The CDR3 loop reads CASTGGASGSSYEQYF. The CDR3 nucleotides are TGTGCCAGCACCGGGGGGGCTAGCGGGAGCTCCTACGAGCAGTACTTC.

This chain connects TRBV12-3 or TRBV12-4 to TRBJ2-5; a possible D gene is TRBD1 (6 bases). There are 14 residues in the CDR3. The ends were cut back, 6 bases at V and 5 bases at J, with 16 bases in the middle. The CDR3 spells CASSLRGNVETQYF. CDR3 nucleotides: TGTGCCAGCAGCCTGAGGGGGAACGTTGAGACCCAGTACTTC.

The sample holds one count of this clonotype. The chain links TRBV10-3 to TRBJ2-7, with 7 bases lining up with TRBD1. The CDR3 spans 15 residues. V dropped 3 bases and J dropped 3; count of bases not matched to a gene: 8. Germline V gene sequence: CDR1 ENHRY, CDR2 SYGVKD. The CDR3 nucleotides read TGTGCCATCAGTGATCACGGGACAGTAAGCTACGAGCAGTACTTC. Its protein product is CAISDHGTVSYEQYF.

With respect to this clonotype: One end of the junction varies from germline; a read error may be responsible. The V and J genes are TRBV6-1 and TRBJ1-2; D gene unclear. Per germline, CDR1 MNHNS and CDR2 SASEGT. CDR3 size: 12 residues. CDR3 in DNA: TGTGTCAGCAGGTCAAAGGGCTATGGCTACACCTTC. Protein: CVSRSKGYGYTF.

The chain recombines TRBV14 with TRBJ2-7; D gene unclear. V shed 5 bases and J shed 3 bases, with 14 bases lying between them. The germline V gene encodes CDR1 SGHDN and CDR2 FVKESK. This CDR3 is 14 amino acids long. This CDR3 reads CASSSRTLIYEQYF. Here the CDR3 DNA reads TGTGCCAGCAGCTCGCGGACCCTTATCTACGAGCAGTACTTC.

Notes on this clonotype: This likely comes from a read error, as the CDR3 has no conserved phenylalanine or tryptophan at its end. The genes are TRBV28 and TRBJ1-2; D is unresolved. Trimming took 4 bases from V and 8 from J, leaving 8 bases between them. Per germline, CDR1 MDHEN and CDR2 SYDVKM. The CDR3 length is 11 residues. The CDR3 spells CASSYRSGYTL. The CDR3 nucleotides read TGTGCCAGCAGTTACCGTAGCGGCTACACCCTC.

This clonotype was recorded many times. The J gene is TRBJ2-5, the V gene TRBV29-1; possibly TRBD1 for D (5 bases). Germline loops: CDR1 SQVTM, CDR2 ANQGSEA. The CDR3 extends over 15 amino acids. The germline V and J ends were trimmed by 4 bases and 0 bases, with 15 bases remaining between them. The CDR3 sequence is CSVGTEQDNQETQYF. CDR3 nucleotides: TGCAGCGTTGGGACCGAACAGGACAACCAAGAGACCCAGTACTTC.

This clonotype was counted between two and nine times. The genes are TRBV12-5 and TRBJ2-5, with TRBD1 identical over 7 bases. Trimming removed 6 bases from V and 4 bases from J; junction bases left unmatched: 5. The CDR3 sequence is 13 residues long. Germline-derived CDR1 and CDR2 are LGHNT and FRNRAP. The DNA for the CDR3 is TGTGCTAGTGGCGACAGGGTAGGAGAGACCCAGTACTTC. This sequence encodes CASGDRVGETQYF.

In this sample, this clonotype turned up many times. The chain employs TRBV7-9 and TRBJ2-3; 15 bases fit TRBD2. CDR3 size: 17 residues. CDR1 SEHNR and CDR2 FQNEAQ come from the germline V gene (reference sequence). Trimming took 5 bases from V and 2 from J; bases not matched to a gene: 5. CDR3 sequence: CASSPGLAGGLTDTQYF. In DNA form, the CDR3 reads TGTGCCAGCAGCCCGGGACTAGCGGGAGGCCTCACAGATACGCAGTATTTT.

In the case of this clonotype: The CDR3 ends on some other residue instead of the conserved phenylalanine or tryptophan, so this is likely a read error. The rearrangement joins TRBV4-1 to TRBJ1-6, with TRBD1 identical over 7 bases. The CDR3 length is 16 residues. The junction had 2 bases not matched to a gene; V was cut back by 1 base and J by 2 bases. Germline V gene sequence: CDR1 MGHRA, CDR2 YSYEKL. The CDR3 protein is CASSQVGTAYNSPLHL. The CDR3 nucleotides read TGCGCCAGCAGCCAAGTAGGGACAGCCTATAATTCACCCCTCCACTTA.

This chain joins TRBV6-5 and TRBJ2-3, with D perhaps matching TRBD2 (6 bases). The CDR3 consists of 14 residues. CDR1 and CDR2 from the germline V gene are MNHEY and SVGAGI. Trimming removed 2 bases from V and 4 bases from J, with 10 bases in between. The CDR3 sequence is CASSYAAGPDTQYF. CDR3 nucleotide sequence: TGTGCCAGCAGTTACGCAGCGGGCCCAGATACGCAGTATTTT.

The CDR3 nucleotides are TGTGCCACCCGTATAGGCGTTAGCGAGCAGTTCTTC. It codes for CATRIGVSEQFF. The J gene is TRBJ2-1, the V gene TRBV12-3 or TRBV12-4; the D is unclear. This CDR3 has 12 amino acids. The V gene lost 10 bases and the J gene lost 10 bases, with 17 bases spanning the gap.

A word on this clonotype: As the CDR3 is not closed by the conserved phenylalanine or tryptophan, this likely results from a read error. The CDR3 region has the DNA TGTGCCAGCAAATATACGGGACACTCTTTAGCCAAAAACATTCAGTACTCC. Amino acid sequence: CASKYTGHSLAKNIQYS. The chain uses TRBV11-3 and TRBJ2-4; weak D call: TRBD1 (6 bases). Trimming pared 7 bases from V and 0 bases from J, leaving 19 bases between. Germline CDR1 and CDR2: SGHNT and YENEEA. The CDR3 is 17 amino acids.

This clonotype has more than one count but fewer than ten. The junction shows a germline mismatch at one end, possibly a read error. This CDR3 is CASSLDGRDGEGTICF. CDR3 coding DNA: TGTGCCAGCAGCTTAGATGGCCGGGACGGCGAGGGCACCATATGTTTT. The J gene is TRBJ1-3, the V gene TRBV11-3; a possible D gene is TRBD1 (5 bases). The V gene's germline CDR1 is SGHNT and CDR2 YENEEA. There are 16 residues in the CDR3.

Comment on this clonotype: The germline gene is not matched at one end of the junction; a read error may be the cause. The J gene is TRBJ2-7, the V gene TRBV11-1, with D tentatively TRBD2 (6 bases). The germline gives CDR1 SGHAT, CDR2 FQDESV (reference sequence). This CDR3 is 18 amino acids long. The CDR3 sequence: CASSLRSSARNFLYEQYF. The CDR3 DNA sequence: TGTGCCAGCAGCTTACGATCTAGCGCGAGGAACTTTCTCTACGAGCAGTATTTC.

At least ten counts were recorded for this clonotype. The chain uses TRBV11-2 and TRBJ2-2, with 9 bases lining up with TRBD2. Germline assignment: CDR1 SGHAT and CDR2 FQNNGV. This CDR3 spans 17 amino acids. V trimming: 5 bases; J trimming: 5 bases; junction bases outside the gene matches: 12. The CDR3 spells CASSPRGGRARTGELFF. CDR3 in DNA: TGTGCCAGCAGCCCCCGAGGCGGGAGGGCGAGAACCGGGGAGCTGTTTTTT.

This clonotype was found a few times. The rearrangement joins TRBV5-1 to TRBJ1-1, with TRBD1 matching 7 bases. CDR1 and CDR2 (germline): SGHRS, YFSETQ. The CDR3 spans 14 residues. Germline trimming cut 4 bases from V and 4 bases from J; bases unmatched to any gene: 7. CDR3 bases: TGCGCCAGCAGCGGTACAGGGGCTGGCACTGAAGCTTTCTTT. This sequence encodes CASSGTGAGTEAFF.

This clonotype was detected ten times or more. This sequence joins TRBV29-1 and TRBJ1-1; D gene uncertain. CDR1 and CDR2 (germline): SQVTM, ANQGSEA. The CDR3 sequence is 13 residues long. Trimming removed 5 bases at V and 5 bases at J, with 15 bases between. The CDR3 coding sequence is TGCAGCGTTTGCCCCTGGGAGGGAACTGAAGCTTTCTTT. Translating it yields CSVCPWEGTEAFF. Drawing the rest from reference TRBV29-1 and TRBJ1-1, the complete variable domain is SAVISQKPSRDICQRGTSLTIQCQVDSQVTMMFWYRQQPGQSLTLIATANQGSEATYESGFVIDKFPISRPNLTFSTLTVSNMSPEDSSIYLCSVCPWEGTEAFFGQGTRLTVV.

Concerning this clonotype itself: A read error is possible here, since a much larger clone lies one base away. As DNA, the CDR3 is TGTGCCAGCAGTCCGCGTAGACTAGCGGGAGAAGAGCTGTACTTC. Amino acids: CASSPRRLAGEELYF. The V gene is TRBV6-5, the J gene TRBJ2-7; 12 nucleotides match TRBD2. CDR3 size: 15 residues. CDR1 is MNHEY, CDR2 SVGAGI, per germline.

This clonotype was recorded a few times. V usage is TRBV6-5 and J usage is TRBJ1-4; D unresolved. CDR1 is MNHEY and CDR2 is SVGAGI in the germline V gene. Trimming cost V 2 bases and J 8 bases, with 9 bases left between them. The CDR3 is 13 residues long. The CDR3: CASSYALEEKLFF. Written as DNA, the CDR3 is TGTGCCAGCAGTTACGCGCTCGAGGAAAAACTGTTTTTT.

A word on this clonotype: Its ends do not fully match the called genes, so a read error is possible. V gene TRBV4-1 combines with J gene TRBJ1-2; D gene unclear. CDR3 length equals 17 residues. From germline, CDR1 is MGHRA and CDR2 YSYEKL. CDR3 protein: CASCQVIGFPTDYGYTF. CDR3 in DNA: TGCGCCAGCTGCCAAGTCATCGGCTTCCCCACGGACTATGGCTACACCTTC.